These 28 T cell receptor beta chains were sequenced from one sample in a study of cytomegalovirus exposure and HLA in healthy donors. The PCR ran on 60 Vbeta and 13 Jbeta primers. Libraries were prepared by immunoSEQ multiplex PCR; TCRdb keeps only in-frame clonotypes and omits some of them. The sample shows tens of thousands of clones, about three quarters of them seen only once. The sample consisted of PBMCs. These receptors all come from a man aged 50-59 years in good health and CMV-seropositive.

The chain joins TRBV28 to TRBJ1-3, with D perhaps matching TRBD1 (6 bases). Per the germline V gene, CDR1 is MDHEN and CDR2 is SYDVKM. V lost 6 bases to trimming and J lost 4 bases, with 13 bases between them. This CDR3 region has 14 residues. The CDR3 DNA reads as TGTGCCAGCAGCCCTGGGGACATCGGAAACACCATATATTTT. Its translation is CASSPGDIGNTIYF.

The chain links TRBV11-3 to TRBJ1-1; TRBD1 agrees at 10 bases. Germline trimming cut 5 bases from V and 4 bases from J; bases unmatched to any gene: 4. The length of the CDR3 is 14 residues. Germline V gene data show CDR1 as SGHNT and CDR2 as YENEEA. The CDR3 protein is CASSQGQGSTEAFF. As DNA, the CDR3 is TGTGCCAGCAGCCAGGGACAGGGGTCCACTGAAGCTTTCTTT. Full variable domain (outside the CDR3, taken from reference TRBV11-3 and TRBJ1-1): EAGVVQSPRYKIIEKKQPVAFWCNPISGHNTLYWYLQNLGQGPELLIRYENEEAVDDSQLPKDRFSAERLKGVDSTLKIQPAELGDSAVYLCASSQGQGSTEAFFGQGTRLTVV.

This chain connects TRBV5-1 to TRBJ2-6, with 11 bases aligning to TRBD1. Trimming cost V 7 bases and J 0 bases; bases outside gene matches: 6. This CDR3 has 17 residues. Germline-derived CDR1 and CDR2 are SGHRS and YFSETQ. CDR3 protein: CASASGTGGSGANVLTF. The CDR3 nucleotides are TGCGCCAGCGCCTCCGGGACAGGGGGCTCTGGGGCCAACGTCCTGACTTTC.

This clone was observed a few times. The CDR3 here is CASSQERVSLPSNEQFF. In DNA form, the CDR3 reads TGCGCCAGCAGCCAAGAGAGGGTATCACTCCCTAGCAATGAGCAGTTCTTC. The chain combines TRBV4-3 with TRBJ2-1; possible D gene TRBD2, 5 bases. Germline V gene data show CDR1 as LGHNA and CDR2 as YSLEER. Trimming stripped 0 bases from V and 6 bases from J, with 18 bases between. This CDR3 is 17 amino acids long.

The chain recombines TRBV7-2 with TRBJ2-3; tentatively, D is TRBD1 (6 bases). Germline CDR1 is SGHTA and CDR2 is FQGNSA. Between the trimmed V and J ends, which lost 5 bases and 0 bases, there was a span of 12 bases. The CDR3 contains 15 residues. The CDR3 reads CASSGTLFSTDTQYF. The CDR3 DNA reads as TGTGCCAGCAGCGGGACACTCTTTAGCACAGATACGCAGTATTTT.

The rearrangement joins TRBV21-1 to TRBJ2-7; TRBD1 is the table's D call and was not checked against the DNA. TRBV21-1 is a pseudogene segment. The CDR3 contains 16 residues. This chain's CDR3 is CASSKFPPRVTYEQYF. The CDR3 nucleotides read TGTGCCAGCAGCAAATTCCCCCCCAGGGTGACCTACGAGCAGTACTTC.

This sequence joins TRBV6-5 and TRBJ1-4; D is unresolved. Trimming stripped 4 bases from V and 4 bases from J, with 13 bases between. The CDR3 length is 15 residues. Looked up from germline, CDR1 is MNHEY and CDR2 is SVGAGI. The CDR3: CASSSPRQLNEKLFF. In nucleotides, the CDR3 is TGTGCCAGCAGTTCTCCGAGGCAGCTTAATGAAAAACTGTTTTTT.

V is TRBV7-2 and J is TRBJ1-4; possibly TRBD1 for D (5 bases). The length of the CDR3 is 15 residues. The germline gives CDR1 SGHTA, CDR2 FQGNSA. Trimming stripped 1 base from V and 8 bases from J, with 14 bases between. CDR3 protein: CASSLGGRVEEKLFF. The CDR3 nucleotides are TGTGCCAGCAGCTTAGGAGGCAGGGTAGAGGAAAAACTGTTTTTT.

This chain links TRBV6-5 with TRBJ2-3, with 12 bases aligning to TRBD2. Germline trimming cut 4 bases from V and 2 bases from J; bases unmatched to any gene: 4. The V gene's germline CDR1 is MNHEY and CDR2 SVGAGI. The CDR3 length is 16 residues. The CDR3 DNA reads TGTGCCAGCAGTTTTGGACTAGCGGGGAACACAGATACGCAGTATTTT. Its translation: CASSFGLAGNTDTQYF.

V gene TRBV5-3 combines with J gene TRBJ1-5, with D perhaps TRBD1 (5 bases). TRBV5-3 is recorded as an ORF, its role being uncertain. V was cut by 0 bases and J by 0 bases, with 28 bases left in between. The CDR3 is 22 residues long. The CDR3 reads CARSLDIPFIMQGPYSNQPQHF. The CDR3 nucleotides are TGTGCCAGAAGCTTGGATATTCCATTCATCATGCAGGGCCCGTATAGCAATCAGCCCCAGCATTTT.

The gene calls are TRBV10-3 and TRBJ2-7; D possibly corresponds to TRBD2 (5 bases). V lost 6 bases, J lost 0 bases, and 6 bases lay in between. Germline-derived CDR1 and CDR2 are ENHRY and SYGVKD. The CDR3 runs 12 residues. CDR3 DNA sequence: TGTGCCATCAGGGGGAGCTCCTACGAGCAGTACTTC. Protein: CAIRGSSYEQYF.

CDR3 DNA: TGTGCCAGCCCTAAAAGCGGACAGGGAATGGACACTGAAGCTTTCTTT. As protein: CASPKSGQGMDTEAFF. This rearrangement joins TRBV28 to TRBJ1-1; TRBD1 aligns across 8 bases. CDR3 length equals 16 residues. Germline CDR1 reads MDHEN; CDR2 reads SYDVKM. V was clipped by 8 bases and J by 3 bases; unmatched bases: 14.

This sequence joins TRBV15 and TRBJ1-1, with D maybe TRBD1 (5 bases). This CDR3 spans 14 amino acids. Germline CDR1 LNHNV, CDR2 YYDKDF (reference sequence). The V gene lost 0 bases and the J gene lost 7 bases, with 12 bases spanning the gap. CDR3 amino acids: CATSRDRGTVEAFF. The DNA of the CDR3 is TGTGCCACCAGCAGAGATCGCGGGACGGTTGAAGCTTTCTTT. The full variable domain, completed using reference TRBV15 and TRBJ1-1, is DAMVIQNPRYQVTQFGKPVTLSCSQTLNHNVMYWYQQKSSQAPKLLFHYYDKDFNNEADTPDNFQSRRPNTSFCFLDIRSPGLGDTAMYLCATSRDRGTVEAFFGQGTRLTVV.

This clone was picked up one time. The rearrangement uses TRBV15 and TRBJ2-5; no definite D call. V lost 6 bases and J 4 bases, leaving 15 bases between the germline ends. Germline-derived CDR1 and CDR2 are LNHNV and YYDKDF (reference sequence). CDR3 length: 14 amino acids. The CDR3 nucleotides read TGTGCCACCAGTGTACCGGGTGGCGGAGAGACCCAGTACTTC. Translating it yields CATSVPGGGETQYF. Filled out from reference TRBV15 and TRBJ2-5, the complete variable domain reads DAMVIQNPRYQVTQFGKPVTLSCSQTLNHNVMYWYQQKSSQAPKLLFHYYDKDFNNEADTPDNFQSRRPNTSFCFLDIRSPGLGDTAMYLCATSVPGGGETQYFGPGTRLLVL.

The CDR3 protein is CASSRGSPRTDTQYF. CDR3 DNA: TGTGCCAGCAGTCGCGGGAGCCCAAGGACAGATACGCAGTATTTT. The V gene is TRBV6-5, the J gene TRBJ2-3; the match to TRBD2 covers 7 bases. V dropped 5 bases and J dropped 3; count of bases not matched to a gene: 8. The CDR3 runs to 15 residues. Germline CDR1 MNHEY, CDR2 SVGAGI.

V usage is TRBV9 and J usage is TRBJ1-2; a weak D match, TRBD1 (6 bases). V lost 0 bases to trimming and J lost 7 bases, with 13 bases between them. There are 14 residues in the CDR3. Germline CDR1 and CDR2: SGDLS and YYNGEE. The CDR3 spells CASSVEGGVGGYTF. The CDR3 bases are TGTGCCAGCAGCGTAGAGGGGGGGGTTGGTGGCTACACCTTC.

This chain links TRBV5-1 with TRBJ2-1; D is perhaps TRBD2 (6 bases). Germline V gene data show CDR1 as SGHRS and CDR2 as YFSETQ. This CDR3 region has 17 residues. V lost 2 bases to trimming and J lost 7 bases, with 22 bases between them. Here the CDR3 reads CASSFRDGGSSWNEQFF. Here the CDR3 DNA reads TGCGCCAGCAGCTTTAGGGATGGGGGGAGTTCGTGGAATGAGCAGTTCTTC.

The chain joins TRBV9 to TRBJ2-5; D gene uncertain. CDR3 length: 13 amino acids. Germline V gene sequence: CDR1 SGDLS, CDR2 YYNGEE. The V end was cut by 0 bases, the J end by 4 bases, with 7 bases between. The CDR3 coding sequence is TGTGCCAGCAGCGTAGCCCGAGGAGAGACCCAGTACTTC. Translation: CASSVARGETQYF.

This chain links TRBV6-5 with TRBJ2-5, with 10 bases that match TRBD2. The end of the DNA is better explained by TRBJ2-7, so the J call may be wrong. Germline CDR1 reads MNHEY; CDR2 reads SVGAGI. This CDR3 spans 13 amino acids. As DNA, the CDR3 is TGTGCCAGCACCTCGACTAGCGGGTACGAGCAGTACTTC. Translation: CASTSTSGYEQYF.

The chain links TRBV7-3 to TRBJ2-1, with 9 bases matching TRBD2. This CDR3 has 16 amino acids. With 4 bases clipped from V and 3 bases from J, the junction kept 7 bases outside the gene matches. Germline-derived CDR1 and CDR2 are SGHTA and FQGTGA. The CDR3 spells CASSSDASGVYNEQFF. Here the CDR3 DNA reads TGTGCCAGCAGCTCAGACGCTAGCGGGGTCTACAATGAGCAGTTCTTC.

This clone has just one count. Its ends do not fully match the called genes, so a read error is possible. The chain recombines TRBV7-9 with TRBJ2-7; D perhaps matches TRBD2 (6 bases). Germline CDR1 and CDR2: SEHNR and FQNEAQ (reference sequence). The CDR3 contains 12 residues. The CDR3 DNA reads TGTTCCAGCAGCTTCACTCGGGAGGAGCAGTACTTC. Protein sequence: CSSSFTREEQYF.

This sequence joins TRBV28 and TRBJ1-4; D remains unclear. CDR3 length: 13 amino acids. The germline CDR1 and CDR2 sequences are MDHEN and SYDVKM. Trimming left V 7 bases short and J 4 bases short, with 10 bases between. The CDR3 coding sequence is TGTGCCAGCAAGAACAGTGATAATGAAAAACTGTTTTTT. Amino acids: CASKNSDNEKLFF.

The rearrangement links TRBV30 to TRBJ1-2, with D possibly TRBD1 on 6 matching bases. V lost 0 bases and J 3 bases, leaving 14 bases between the germline ends. This CDR3 is 15 amino acids long. CDR1 is GTSNPN and CDR2 is SVGIG in the germline V gene (reference sequence). The CDR3: CAWSVSKGGDYGYTF. Here the CDR3 DNA reads TGTGCCTGGAGTGTGTCGAAAGGGGGGGACTATGGCTACACCTTC.

V gene TRBV30 combines with J gene TRBJ1-1, with D possibly TRBD1 on 6 matching bases. Trimming removed 4 bases from V and 1 base from J, with 13 bases in between. Looked up from germline, CDR1 is GTSNPN and CDR2 is SVGIG (reference sequence). CDR3 size: 14 residues. The CDR3 nucleotides are TGTGCCTGGAAAGGTACAGGGTGGAACACTGAAGCTTTCTTT. Its protein product is CAWKGTGWNTEAFF.

This clone has only a few counts. The genes are TRBV4-1 and TRBJ2-5; D is uncertain. With 4 bases removed from V and 5 bases from J, the gap between germline ends came to 11 bases. CDR1 and CDR2 from the germline V gene are MGHRA and YSYEKL. This CDR3 contains 13 residues. Written as DNA, the CDR3 is TGCGCCAGCAGCCTGGCAAGAGGTGAGACCCAGTACTTC. Encoded protein: CASSLARGETQYF.

The chain carries TRBV9 and TRBJ1-1; no reliable D call. CDR1 and CDR2 from the germline V gene are SGDLS and YYNGEE. Between the trimmed V and J ends, which lost 0 bases and 0 bases, there was a span of 12 bases. The CDR3 is made up of 16 amino acids. CDR3 region: CASSVVPNQVNTEAFF. DNA of the CDR3: TGTGCCAGCAGCGTAGTCCCCAACCAGGTGAACACTGAAGCTTTCTTT.

The J gene is TRBJ1-2, the V gene TRBV19; 8 bases fit TRBD1. Germline-derived CDR1 and CDR2 are LNHDA and SQIVND (reference sequence). Losses at the gene ends were 3 bases for V and 0 bases for J; bases not matched to a gene: 9. This CDR3 region has 17 residues. CDR3 DNA: TGTGCCAGTAGTATTACGACAGGGGCCCCGGCTAACTATGGCTACACCTTC. Translating gives CASSITTGAPANYGYTF.

In its sample, this clone was seen a few times. This chain links TRBV13 with TRBJ1-3; 8 bases agree with TRBD1. V was clipped by 7 bases and J by 3 bases; unmatched bases: 5. The CDR3 runs to 14 residues. Germline V gene sequence: CDR1 PRHDT, CDR2 FYEKMQ (reference sequence). CDR3 region: CASNPQGGGNTIYF. CDR3 DNA sequence: TGTGCCAGCAACCCACAGGGGGGTGGAAACACCATATATTTT.